The 20 T cell receptor beta chains below come from one sample, sequenced in a study of CD8 T cells in ankylosing spondylitis. Study findings and constraints: Blood from ankylosing spondylitis patients appeared to carry a characteristic eight-variant TCR beta motif.

From the 5' RACE reads, TCRdb called clonotypes with MiXCR, one entry per CDR3 protein. Here the sample spans about 840,000 distinct CDR3 sequences, approximately 12% being singletons. Which antigens these TCRs recognize remains unknown. The sequenced material came from blood, either unsorted or a sorted T cell fraction (not recorded which). These receptors were obtained from a male donor with ankylosing spondylitis.

The table lists this clonotype with many counts. V usage is TRBV4-3 and J usage is TRBJ2-7; 9 bases are a match to TRBD1. Germline V gene lookup returns CDR1 LGHNA and CDR2 YSLEER. V dropped 0 bases and J dropped 3; count of bases not matched to a gene: 3. The CDR3 has 15 residues. CDR3 sequence reads: CASSQDGTGNYEQYF. The CDR3 nucleotides are TGCGCCAGCAGCCAAGACGGGACAGGGAACTACGAGCAGTACTTC.

This chain links TRBV20-1 with TRBJ2-7; TRBD1 matches 7 bases. Germline V gene data show CDR1 as DFQATT and CDR2 as SNEGSKA (reference sequence). The CDR3 has 14 residues. The trim removed 5 bases at V and 3 bases at J, leaving 10 bases unmatched. The CDR3 loop reads CSADGTARGYEQYF. CDR3 bases: TGCAGTGCTGATGGGACAGCTAGGGGCTACGAGCAGTACTTC.

This clonotype was observed at least ten times. This chain links TRBV7-2 with TRBJ2-3; unclear D gene. CDR3 size: 14 residues. Germline values: CDR1 SGHTA, CDR2 FQGNSA. V lost 5 bases and J lost 3, with 12 bases in between. CDR3 sequence: CASSPGFGTDTQYF. Written as DNA, the CDR3 is TGTGCCAGCAGCCCCGGTTTTGGGACAGATACGCAGTATTTT.

This clonotype was detected many times. V usage is TRBV5-5 and J usage is TRBJ2-1; 14 bases are shared with TRBD2. The CDR3 extends over 18 amino acids. The germline V gene has CDR1 SGHKS and CDR2 YYEKEE (reference sequence). Trimming took 5 bases from V and 0 from J; bases not matched to a gene: 7. CDR3 DNA sequence: TGTGCCAGCAGGGGACTAGCGGGAGTCGCGAGCTCCTACAATGAGCAGTTCTTC. It specifies CASRGLAGVASSYNEQFF. The variable domain in full, completed from reference TRBV5-5 and TRBJ2-1, reads DAGVTQSPTHLIKTRGQQVTLRCSPISGHKSVSWYQQVLGQGPQFIFQYYEKEERGRGNFPDRFSARQFPNYSSELNVNALLLGDSALYLCASRGLAGVASSYNEQFFGPGTRLTVL.

This clonotype was counted many times. The rearrangement joins TRBV20-1 to TRBJ1-5; D is undetermined. Germline V gene data show CDR1 as DFQATT and CDR2 as SNEGSKA (reference sequence). The CDR3 runs to 14 residues. V was shortened by 2 bases and J by 6 bases, with 14 bases between the two germline ends. CDR3 DNA sequence: TGCAGTGCTAGAAACTCTCAGTCTGGTCAGCCCCAGCATTTT. It is translated as CSARNSQSGQPQHF.

The rearrangement links TRBV20-1 to TRBJ2-7; D possibly corresponds to TRBD1 (6 bases). The CDR3 runs 15 residues. The V and J ends lost 7 bases and 2 bases respectively, with 21 bases between them. Germline CDR1 is DFQATT and CDR2 is SNEGSKA (reference sequence). CDR3 residues: CSGTEPTANPYEQYF. Written as DNA, the CDR3 is TGCAGTGGGACAGAACCGACAGCGAACCCCTACGAGCAGTACTTC.

There are many counts of this clonotype. The chain joins TRBV5-1 to TRBJ2-4, with D tentatively TRBD1 (5 bases). Germline V gene sequence: CDR1 SGHRS, CDR2 YFSETQ. The CDR3 is 16 residues long. Trimming cost V 0 bases and J 6 bases, with 16 bases left between them. The CDR3: CASSLAFGANPNIQYF. Here the CDR3 DNA reads TGCGCCAGCAGCTTGGCCTTTGGGGCTAACCCAAACATTCAGTACTTC.

This clonotype has only a few counts. The rearrangement links TRBV7-9 to TRBJ2-3; maybe TRBD2 (6 bases). The V gene's germline CDR1 is SEHNR and CDR2 FQNEAQ (reference sequence). Trimming cost V 4 bases and J 1 base, with 12 bases left between them. The CDR3 is 15 amino acids. The CDR3 DNA reads TGTGCCAGCAGCTGGCGGTTAGCGGGCACAGATACGCAGTATTTT. Translation gives CASSWRLAGTDTQYF. The full variable domain, completed using reference TRBV7-9 and TRBJ2-3, is DTGVSQNPRHKITKRGQNVTFRCDPISEHNRLYWYRQTLGQGPEFLTYFQNEAQLEKSRLLSDRFSAERPKGSFSTLEIQRTEQGDSAMYLCASSWRLAGTDTQYFGPGTRLTVL.

J is TRBJ2-2 and V is TRBV7-8, with D perhaps TRBD1 (6 bases). The ends were cut back, 6 bases at V and 4 bases at J, with 15 bases in the middle. Looked up from germline, CDR1 is SGHVS and CDR2 is FQNEAQ. The CDR3 extends over 15 amino acids. The CDR3 DNA follows: TGTGCCAGCAGTCCGGCCCACAGGGTCACCGGGGAGCTGTTTTTT. Amino acid sequence: CASSPAHRVTGELFF.

The chain is built from TRBV6-5 and TRBJ2-1, with D possibly TRBD1 on 6 matching bases. This CDR3 is 16 amino acids long. Germline CDR1 is MNHEY and CDR2 is SVGAGI. V was clipped by 4 bases and J by 1 base, with 14 bases between them. The CDR3 protein is CASSSLGAESYNEQFF. As DNA, the CDR3 is TGTGCCAGCAGTTCCTTGGGGGCGGAATCCTACAATGAGCAGTTCTTC.

This clonotype has just a few counts. The chain links TRBV29-1 to TRBJ1-2; D unresolved. The CDR3 covers 12 residues. The germline V gene encodes CDR1 SQVTM and CDR2 ANQGSEA. Trimming cost V 7 bases and J 2 bases, with 11 bases left between them. The DNA for the CDR3 is TGCAGCGCTGTCCATATAAACTATGGCTACACCTTC. It is translated as CSAVHINYGYTF.

This clonotype was seen more than once but under ten times. At one of its ends the junction is not consistent with the germline gene, which may arise from a read error. This chain uses TRBV15 with TRBJ2-2; no clear D. This CDR3 is 15 amino acids long. Germline V CDR1 and CDR2: LNHNV, YYDKDF (reference sequence). This CDR3 reads CVTSRDLGPGGELFF. The CDR3 DNA follows: TGTGTCACCAGCAGAGACCTAGGCCCCGGCGGGGAGCTGTTTTTT.

The chain joins TRBV20-1 to TRBJ1-4; unclear D gene. The CDR3 extends over 14 amino acids. Germline CDR1 and CDR2: DFQATT and SNEGSKA (reference sequence). Between the trimmed V and J ends, which lost 1 base and 0 bases, there was a span of 6 bases. The CDR3 region is CSARVIATNEKLFF. CDR3 sequence (DNA): TGCAGTGCTAGAGTCATTGCAACTAATGAAAAACTGTTTTTT.

As to this clonotype: At one end the junction does not follow the germline gene, possibly because of a read error. The rearrangement joins TRBV3-1 to TRBJ1-1; D might be TRBD1 (5 bases). This CDR3 has 13 amino acids. Germline lookup yields CDR1 LGHDT and CDR2 YNNKEL (reference sequence). The CDR3 region has the DNA TGTGCCAGCAGCCAAGTAACCGGGGCTGACGCTTTCTTT. Translated, it gives CASSQVTGADAFF.

This clonotype was seen a few times. This chain links TRBV6-1 with TRBJ1-6; no firm D call. With 6 bases removed from V and 9 bases from J, the gap between germline ends came to 12 bases. Germline loops: CDR1 MNHNS, CDR2 SASEGT. The CDR3 is made up of 13 amino acids. CDR3 bases: TGTGCCAGCAGGCGGTATGGCGGTTCACCCCTCCACTTT. It translates to CASRRYGGSPLHF.

This clonotype was found a few times. V gene TRBV15 combines with J gene TRBJ2-6; TRBD2 aligns across 11 bases. This CDR3 has 20 amino acids. V trimming: 1 base; J trimming: 3 bases; junction bases outside the gene matches: 11. CDR1 LNHNV and CDR2 YYDKDF come from the germline V gene (reference sequence). The CDR3 DNA reads as TGTGCCACCAGCAGAGCCTTGGGACTAGCGGAGGGCGGTGGGGCCAACGTCCTGACTTTC. As protein: CATSRALGLAEGGGANVLTF. The full variable domain, in which reference TRBV15 and TRBJ2-6 provide the parts outside the CDR3, is DAMVIQNPRYQVTQFGKPVTLSCSQTLNHNVMYWYQQKSSQAPKLLFHYYDKDFNNEADTPDNFQSRRPNTSFCFLDIRSPGLGDTAMYLCATSRALGLAEGGGANVLTFGAGSRLTVL.

This chain joins TRBV5-1 and TRBJ1-2; D gene unclear. Trimming took off 0 bases at V and 8 bases at J, with 11 bases between the two ends. The length of the CDR3 is 13 residues. The germline gives CDR1 SGHRS, CDR2 YFSETQ. This CDR3 is CASSLVDGWGYTF. The DNA of the CDR3 is TGCGCCAGCAGCTTGGTGGACGGATGGGGCTACACCTTC. Filled out from reference TRBV5-1 and TRBJ1-2, the complete variable domain reads KAGVTQTPRYLIKTRGQQVTLSCSPISGHRSVSWYQQTPGQGLQFLFEYFSETQRNKGNFPGRFSGRQFSNSRSEMNVSTLELGDSALYLCASSLVDGWGYTFGSGTRLTVV.

This chain uses TRBV5-1 with TRBJ2-7; tentatively, D is TRBD1 (5 bases). This CDR3 is built from 15 residues. V was cut by 4 bases and J by 3 bases, with 17 bases left in between. Germline CDR1 is SGHRS and CDR2 is YFSETQ. CDR3 amino acids: CASSPGPGQGYEQYF. In DNA, the CDR3 is TGCGCCAGCAGCCCAGGGCCAGGGCAGGGCTACGAGCAGTACTTC. Complete variable domain (other parts from reference TRBV5-1 and TRBJ2-7): KAGVTQTPRYLIKTRGQQVTLSCSPISGHRSVSWYQQTPGQGLQFLFEYFSETQRNKGNFPGRFSGRQFSNSRSEMNVSTLELGDSALYLCASSPGPGQGYEQYFGPGTRLTVT.

This clonotype was observed a handful of times. J is TRBJ2-1 and V is TRBV4-3; D call uncertain. CDR1 and CDR2 from the germline V gene are LGHNA and YSLEER. V shed 0 bases and J shed 1 base, with 7 bases lying between them. This CDR3 spans 15 amino acids. The CDR3 loop reads CASSQETGSYNEQFF. For the CDR3, the DNA is TGCGCCAGCAGCCAAGAGACGGGTTCCTACAATGAGCAGTTCTTC.

This clonotype was picked up a small number of times. The chain employs TRBV5-8 and TRBJ2-5; D is possibly TRBD2 (6 bases). Germline assignment: CDR1 SGHTS and CDR2 YDEGEE. There are 14 residues in the CDR3. The ends were cut back, 5 bases at V and 5 bases at J, with 16 bases in the middle. The CDR3 spells CASSSLLAYETQYF. In nucleotides, the CDR3 is TGTGCCAGCAGTTCGTTACTAGCATATGAGACCCAGTACTTC.